What follows are 22 T cell receptor beta chains derived from one specimen sequenced in a study of cytomegalovirus exposure and HLA in healthy donors. The PCR used 60 Vbeta and 13 Jbeta primers. Clones were sequenced by immunoSEQ multiplex PCR, and TCRdb holds only the in-frame ones, with some missing. Here the sample spans under 200,000 clones, about 80% being singletons. The sequenced sample consisted of PBMCs. The receptors were sampled from a man aged 35-49 years in good health and CMV-seropositive.

There are a few counts of this clone. The rearrangement joins TRBV7-9 to TRBJ2-3; 8 nucleotides agree with TRBD1. The germline V gene has CDR1 SEHNR and CDR2 FQNEAQ (reference sequence). V trimming: 4 bases; J trimming: 4 bases; junction bases outside the gene matches: 7. The CDR3 has 15 amino acids. CDR3 sequence reads: CASSSRDRNPDTQYF. The CDR3, as DNA: TGTGCCAGCAGCTCCCGGGACAGGAACCCAGATACGCAGTATTTT. Full variable domain (remainder filled in from reference TRBV7-9 and TRBJ2-3): DTGVSQNPRHKITKRGQNVTFRCDPISEHNRLYWYRQTLGQGPEFLTYFQNEAQLEKSRLLSDRFSAERPKGSFSTLEIQRTEQGDSAMYLCASSSRDRNPDTQYFGPGTRLTVL.

Only a few counts were recorded for this clone. The chain is built from TRBV5-4 and TRBJ1-2, with TRBD1 matching over 9 bases. There are 16 residues in the CDR3. Germline assignment: CDR1 SGHNT and CDR2 YYREEE (reference sequence). V gave up 9 bases and J gave up 7 bases; unmatched junction bases: 19. CDR3 coding DNA: TGTGCCACCTCCTTACCAAACAACAGGGGGCAGGGTGGCTACACCTTC. Its translation: CATSLPNNRGQGGYTF.

The rearrangement uses TRBV5-1 and TRBJ2-3, with TRBD1 matching 7 bases. Germline assignment: CDR1 SGHRS and CDR2 YFSETQ. The CDR3 consists of 15 residues. After removal of 3 bases from V and 3 bases from J, the junction contained 7 bases not matched to a gene. CDR3 sequence: CASSWMGQRTDTQYF. In nucleotides, the CDR3 is TGCGCCAGCAGCTGGATGGGACAGAGGACAGATACGCAGTATTTT. Filled out from reference TRBV5-1 and TRBJ2-3, the complete variable domain reads KAGVTQTPRYLIKTRGQQVTLSCSPISGHRSVSWYQQTPGQGLQFLFEYFSETQRNKGNFPGRFSGRQFSNSRSEMNVSTLELGDSALYLCASSWMGQRTDTQYFGPGTRLTVL.

The chain carries TRBV2 and TRBJ2-3, with D uncertain. Trimming stripped 1 base from V and 3 bases from J, with 11 bases between. Germline V CDR1 and CDR2: SNHLY, FYNNEI. The CDR3 length is 15 residues. The DNA of the CDR3 is TGTGCCAGCAGTGAAGGGTTAGTTCAAACAGATACGCAGTATTTT. This encodes CASSEGLVQTDTQYF.

The V gene is TRBV7-2, the J gene TRBJ2-7; 11 nucleotides match TRBD2. J gave up 0 bases and V 5 bases, and 3 bases lay outside the gene matches. Germline V gene lookup returns CDR1 SGHTA and CDR2 FQGNSA. The CDR3 consists of 15 residues. This chain's CDR3 is CASSPGTSGSYEQYF. As DNA, the CDR3 is TGTGCCAGCAGCCCAGGGACTAGCGGCTCCTACGAGCAGTACTTC.

Notes on this clone: Additional DNA sequences in this sample encode the identical CDR3. The chain couples TRBV4-1 to TRBJ2-5, with 8 bases aligning to TRBD2. The CDR3 extends over 14 amino acids. V trimming: 1 base; J trimming: 4 bases; junction bases outside the gene matches: 2. CDR1 is MGHRA, CDR2 YSYEKL, per germline. The CDR3 loop reads CASSQGTSGETQYF. CDR3 DNA sequence: TGCGCCAGCAGCCAAGGAACTAGCGGAGAGACCCAGTACTTC.

The V call is TRBV2, the J call TRBJ1-4, with D maybe TRBD1 (6 bases). The CDR3 covers 14 residues. The V and J ends lost 0 bases and 8 bases respectively, with 10 bases between them. CDR1 is SNHLY and CDR2 is FYNNEI in the germline V gene. CDR3 loop: CASSEAAGEEKLFF. The CDR3 DNA follows: TGTGCCAGCAGTGAAGCGGCAGGGGAAGAAAAACTGTTTTTT.

This clone was observed a handful of times. DNA for the CDR3: TGTGCCAGCAGTCTTCTCAGTGCGAGGGAGACCCAGTACTTC. Amino acids: CASSLLSARETQYF. The chain links TRBV6-1 to TRBJ2-5; D is unresolved. CDR1 is MNHNS and CDR2 is SASEGT in the germline V gene. V was shortened by 5 bases and J by 5 bases, with 15 bases between the two germline ends. The CDR3 is made up of 14 amino acids.

This chain uses TRBV6-1 with TRBJ1-5; D possibly corresponds to TRBD1 (5 bases). This CDR3 is 13 amino acids long. CDR1 is MNHNS, CDR2 SASEGT, per germline. V lost 8 bases and J lost 7, with 15 bases in between. CDR3: CASRWGVSQPQHF. CDR3 in DNA: TGTGCCAGCCGCTGGGGCGTATCCCAGCCCCAGCATTTT.

The chain links TRBV10-3 to TRBJ1-4, with TRBD1 matching over 7 bases. The CDR3 length is 15 residues. CDR1 and CDR2 from the germline V gene are ENHRY and SYGVKD. Losses at the gene ends were 10 bases for V and 4 bases for J; bases not matched to a gene: 12. CDR3 nucleotide sequence: TGTGCCACCCGAAGGGGGCAGGCGTATAATGAAAAACTGTTTTTT. The encoded protein is CATRRGQAYNEKLFF.

The J gene is TRBJ2-1, the V gene TRBV5-8; 11 bases line up with TRBD2. Germline trimming cut 3 bases from V and 7 bases from J; bases unmatched to any gene: 9. The CDR3 contains 16 residues. From germline, CDR1 is SGHTS and CDR2 YDEGEE. In DNA form, the CDR3 reads TGTGCCAGCAGCTGGTTGACTAGCGGGAATAGAAATGAGCAGTTCTTC. It is translated as CASSWLTSGNRNEQFF.

The chain links TRBV27 to TRBJ1-1, with TRBD1 matching 10 bases. The germline V gene has CDR1 MNHEY and CDR2 SMNVEV (reference sequence). V gave up 6 bases and J gave up 4 bases; unmatched junction bases: 2. This CDR3 is built from 13 residues. CDR3 bases: TGTGCCAGCAGGAGGACAGGGGGCACTGAAGCTTTCTTT. Translated: CASRRTGGTEAFF.

The chain couples TRBV10-3 to TRBJ1-2; 8 bases map to TRBD1. The ends lost 9 bases at V and 6 bases at J; junction bases unmatched: 9. The germline gives CDR1 ENHRY, CDR2 SYGVKD. The CDR3 covers 13 residues. Written as DNA, the CDR3 is TGTGCCATAAAACAAACAGGGGGAGATGGCTACACCTTC. This sequence encodes CAIKQTGGDGYTF.

A few counts support this clone. The V and J genes are TRBV9 and TRBJ2-1, with D possibly TRBD2 on 5 matching bases. The CDR3 covers 16 residues. Trimming stripped 4 bases from V and 0 bases from J, with 14 bases between. CDR1 is SGDLS and CDR2 is YYNGEE in the germline V gene. This CDR3 is CASSLGGSFSYNEQFF. The CDR3 region has the DNA TGTGCCAGCAGCCTTGGAGGTAGCTTCTCCTACAATGAGCAGTTCTTC.

V usage is TRBV29-1 and J usage is TRBJ2-7; possibly TRBD1 for D (6 bases). Germline-derived CDR1 and CDR2 are SQVTM and ANQGSEA. The CDR3 has 12 residues. V lost 4 bases and J lost 2, with 9 bases in between. The DNA for the CDR3 is TGCAGCGTTGCGGACAGAACCTACGAGCAGTACTTC. This sequence encodes CSVADRTYEQYF.

This clone appeared a few times. The V and J genes are TRBV6-1 and TRBJ1-6, with a possible D match to TRBD1 (6 bases). The germline V gene encodes CDR1 MNHNS and CDR2 SASEGT. The CDR3 spans 16 residues. The V end lost 4 bases, the J end lost 5 bases, and 15 bases lay between the germline ends. This chain's CDR3 is CASSGGTGFDNSPLHF. The CDR3 nucleotides read TGTGCCAGCAGTGGCGGCACAGGGTTCGATAATTCACCCCTCCACTTT.

The chain employs TRBV13 and TRBJ2-7; 7 bases align to TRBD2. In germline, CDR1 is PRHDT, CDR2 FYEKMQ (reference sequence). The CDR3 consists of 16 residues. After removal of 4 bases from V and 1 base from J, the junction contained 10 bases not matched to a gene. The CDR3 protein is CASSCLSAGCSYEQYF. The CDR3 coding sequence is TGTGCCAGCAGCTGCCTGTCAGCGGGGTGTTCCTACGAGCAGTACTTC.

This clone was seen a single time. The rearrangement uses TRBV19 and TRBJ2-5; TRBD1 aligns across 8 bases. The J call may be wrong; the DNA end is better matched by TRBJ2-7. Germline loops: CDR1 LNHDA, CDR2 SQIVND (reference sequence). This CDR3 contains 13 residues. Here the CDR3 reads CASSNRGIYEQYF. As DNA, the CDR3 is TGTGCCAGTAGTAACAGGGGGATCTACGAGCAGTACTTC.

The J gene is TRBJ1-1, the V gene TRBV6-5, with a tentative D call TRBD1 (5 bases). Between the trimmed V and J ends, which lost 2 bases and 0 bases, there was a span of 13 bases. CDR3 length equals 16 residues. Germline V lookup: CDR1 MNHEY, CDR2 SVGAGI. Here the CDR3 DNA reads TGTGCCAGCAGTTACAAAACAGGAAACATGAACACTGAAGCTTTCTTT. Its translation: CASSYKTGNMNTEAFF.

The V call is TRBV19, the J call TRBJ2-7; D perhaps matches TRBD1 (6 bases). The CDR3 has 12 amino acids. The germline V gene has CDR1 LNHDA and CDR2 SQIVND (reference sequence). Trimming removed 11 bases at V and 2 bases at J, with 13 bases between. Written as DNA, the CDR3 is TGTGCCGGCCAGGACAGTACCTACGAGCAGTACTTC. Translating gives CAGQDSTYEQYF. Full variable domain (missing parts from reference TRBV19 and TRBJ2-7): DGGITQSPKYLFRKEGQNVTLSCEQNLNHDAMYWYRQDPGQGLRLIYYSQIVNDFQKGDIAEGYSVSREKKESFPLTVTSAQKNPTAFYLCAGQDSTYEQYFGPGTRLTVT.

The chain employs TRBV6-5 and TRBJ2-1; 10 bases align to TRBD1. Germline CDR1 reads MNHEY; CDR2 reads SVGAGI. V was pared by 6 bases and J by 5 bases, with 1 base of the junction left unmatched. The CDR3 has 13 amino acids. The CDR3 protein is CASRGTGDNEQFF. CDR3 bases: TGTGCCAGCAGGGGGACAGGGGACAATGAGCAGTTCTTC.

The V and J genes are TRBV6-6 and TRBJ2-7, with TRBD1 matching 11 bases. Germline CDR1 and CDR2: MNHNY and SVGAGI (reference sequence). The CDR3 totals 14 residues. V was pared by 6 bases and J by 6 bases, with 7 bases of the junction left unmatched. CDR3 residues: CASRPRTGGGEQYF. CDR3 bases: TGTGCCAGCAGACCCAGGACAGGGGGCGGCGAGCAGTACTTC.